This T cell receptor (beta chain) is drawn from a study of shared clonotypes between healthy human individuals (dated by TCRdb to 2018 to 2021). With regard to the full study: The cohort included a few men and a couple of women between 18 and 49 years of age. For each donor, CD4 naive and CD4 memory were each given three plates, CD8 naive was given two plates, and CD8 memory was given one plate. Per donor, leukapheresis produced somewhere between about 0.9 and 9 billion PBMCs. The study deeply sequenced blood TCR repertoires of about 5 healthy adults to estimate repertoire size and the extent of clonotype sharing between individuals. Different laboratories and diverse techniques were used to prepare libraries and sequence TCR repertoires, to increase sequencing depth and limit assay-specific biases.

The count of this clone is one. Its antigen is still unknown. Base quality data are lacking; no much larger clone is found one base away. Results and caveats for the whole study, not just this receptor: Clonotypes shared by all four sorted-subset donors showed higher generation probabilities than non-shared clonotypes. Even with the large sequencing depth, rarefaction of the sorted-subset datasets indicated that sequencing was incomplete. Sampling was limited to blood, and TCR repertoires in tissue likely differ from TCR repertoires in blood. Pairwise subsampling led to the expectation that sequencing depth would affect the degree of clonotype sharing among donors. When a handful of donors were compared, the shared fraction of clonotypes was approximately 5% for naive CD4, around 4% for naive CD8, 2.3% for memory CD4, and roughly 0.43% for memory CD8. Because the study included only a small number of donors, the genetic and exposure-history diversity represented was limited. Naive subsets generally had larger estimated clonotype richness than memory subsets.

The germline V gene (reference sequence) sets CDR1 to WNHNN and CDR2 to SYGVQD. V lost 0 bases and J lost 3 bases; the stretch between them is 6 bases long. From its cysteine to its phenylalanine, the CDR3 spans 13 amino acids. Only the CDR3 part of the read is kept: 39 bases, read in frame from the first base. TCR CDR3 regions were amplified from genomic DNA by multiplex PCR using the deep immunoSEQ assay. For each cell subset, the extracted genomic DNA was distributed evenly across all wells of several immunoSEQ 96-well plates, and each plate served as one replicate. For sorted subsets, 200 to 250 ng of genomic DNA, equivalent to 30,000 or so T cell genomes, went into each replicate PCR. The purified libraries were quantified using a Qubit 3.0 fluorometer, sized with a Bioanalyzer 2100, and then quantified again using the KAPA Library Quantification kit. Every immunoSEQ 96-well plate was sequenced on a dedicated single-read 150-cycle Illumina NextSeq 550 flow cell. Per the source publication's procedure: Because the immunoSEQ output included only junctional sequences and no quality scores, the filtering could not be the same as the filtering used for full-length reads. Sequences were annotated with PyIR, a Python wrapper for IgBLAST v1.9, using IMGT germline references to assign V/J genes and CDR3. Reads were removed for weak V/J assignments (E-value above 1e-6), missing CDR3, stop codons, out-of-frame junctions, or ambiguous translated residues. V3J clonotypes were defined as sequences sharing an identical inferred V gene, J gene, and CDR3 amino acid sequence. Percentage overlap between repertoires was computed as shared unique clonotypes divided by the size of the smaller repertoire. Three approaches were used to assess repertoire richness: RTK rarefaction, the Chao1 estimator, and Recon v2.1 estimates of unobserved clonotypes. Generation probabilities were computed with OLGA for all TCRbeta clonotypes obtained by the gDNA method from several donors. TCRdb's version of the immuneACCESS table is confined to in-frame rearrangements and falls short of the full clone set. An unresolved V gene accounts for under half of the shortfall where checked; the remainder is of unknown origin. V and J calls and clone size come straight from that table; D and trimming were deduced from the DNA. The sample table contains about 2 million clones; only one count was recorded for 95% of them. 0.13% of the sample goes to the ten largest clones.

The donors were healthy, HIV-negative adults with no recently reported acute infections or vaccinations. Every donor was a Caucasian adult residing in Nashville, Tennessee, USA. CD4+ T cells were enriched by magnetic negative selection; naive cells were then positively selected on CD45RA, and the negative fraction formed the memory subset. After blood collection by leukapheresis, PBMCs were isolated using Ficoll-Histopaque density gradient centrifugation and then cryopreserved in the vapor phase of liquid nitrogen. Purity and quantity of every magnetically sorted T cell population were checked by analytical flow cytometry. Each sorted fraction had its genomic DNA isolated and then quantified by UV absorbance on a Nanodrop 2000c.

What was sequenced was naive CD4+ T cells sorted from blood. The sample's cell subset or site label, in plain terms: CD45RA+ positively selected. The chain uses TRBV10-1 and TRBJ2-7, with the D gene too uncertain to name. The TCR sequence derives from a man aged 18 to 30 in good health. The DNA reads as follows: TGCGCCAGCAGTGAGTCGTCCATCTACGAGCAGTACTTC. Its protein reads: CASSESSIYEQYF.